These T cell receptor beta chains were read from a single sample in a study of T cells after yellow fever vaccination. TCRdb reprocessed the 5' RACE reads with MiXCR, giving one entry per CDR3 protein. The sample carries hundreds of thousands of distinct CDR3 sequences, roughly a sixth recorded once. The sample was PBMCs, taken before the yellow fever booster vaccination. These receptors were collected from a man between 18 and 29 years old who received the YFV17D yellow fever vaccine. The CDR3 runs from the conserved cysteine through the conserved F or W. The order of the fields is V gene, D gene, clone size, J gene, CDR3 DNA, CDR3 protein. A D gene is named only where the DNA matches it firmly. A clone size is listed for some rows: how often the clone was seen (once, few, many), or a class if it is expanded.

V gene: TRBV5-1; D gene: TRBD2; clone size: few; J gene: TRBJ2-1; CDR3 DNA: TGCGCCAGCAGCCTACTGACTAGCGGGGGCTCCTACAATGAGCAGTTCTTC; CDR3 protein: CASSLLTSGGSYNEQFF
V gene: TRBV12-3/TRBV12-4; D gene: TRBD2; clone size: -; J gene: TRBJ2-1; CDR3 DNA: TGTGCCAGCACCAAAAGCGGGGGGAACTCCTACAATGAGCAGTTCTTC; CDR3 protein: CASTKSGGNSYNEQFF
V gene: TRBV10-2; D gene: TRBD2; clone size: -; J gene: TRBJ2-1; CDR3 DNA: TGCGCCAGCAGGGAGACTAGCGGGGGAACAAACTACAATGAGCAGTTCTTC; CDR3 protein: CASRETSGGTNYNEQFF
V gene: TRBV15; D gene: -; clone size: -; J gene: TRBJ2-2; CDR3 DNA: TGTGCCACCAGCAGAGACCGGACATTTTCTGGGGAGCTGTTTTTT; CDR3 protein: CATSRDRTFSGELFF
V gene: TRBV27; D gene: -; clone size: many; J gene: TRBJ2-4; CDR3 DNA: TGTGCCAGCAGTTTACCAGGCGGAAACATTCAGTACTTC; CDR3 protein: CASSLPGGNIQYF
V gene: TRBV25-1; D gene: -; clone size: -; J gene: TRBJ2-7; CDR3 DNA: TGTGCCAACTCCTACGAGCAGTACTTC; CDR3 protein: CANSYEQYF
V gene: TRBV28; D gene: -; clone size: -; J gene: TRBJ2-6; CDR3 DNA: TGTGCCAGCAGTACCCCCGGGGCTGGGGCCAACGTCCTGACTTTC; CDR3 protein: CASSTPGAGANVLTF
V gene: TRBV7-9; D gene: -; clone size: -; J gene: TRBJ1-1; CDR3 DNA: TGTGCCAGCAGGTCCCATGGGGACACTGAAGCTTTCTTT; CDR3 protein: CASRSHGDTEAFF
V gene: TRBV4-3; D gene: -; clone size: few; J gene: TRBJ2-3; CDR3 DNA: TGCGCCAGCAGCCAAGGAGCAGGGGATACGCAGTATTTT; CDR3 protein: CASSQGAGDTQYF
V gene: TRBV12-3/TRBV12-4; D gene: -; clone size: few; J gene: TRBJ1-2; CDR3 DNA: TGTGCCAGCAGTTTAAGGGCGTCCTATGGCTACACCTTC; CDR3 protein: CASSLRASYGYTF
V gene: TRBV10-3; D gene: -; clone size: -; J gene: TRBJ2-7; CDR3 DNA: TGTGCCATCGGGACGGCGGCGGGACACGAGCAGTACTTC; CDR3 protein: CAIGTAAGHEQYF
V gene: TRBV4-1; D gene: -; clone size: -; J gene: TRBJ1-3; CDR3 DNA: TGCGCCAGCAGCCAAGTGCTCTCCAGGCTCTCTGGAAACACCATATATTTT; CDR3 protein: CASSQVLSRLSGNTIYF
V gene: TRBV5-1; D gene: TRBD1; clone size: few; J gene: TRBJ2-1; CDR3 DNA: TGCGCCAGCAGCCTGTCCCCTGGACGGGACAGGGAGGATAATGAGCAGTTCTTC; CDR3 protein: CASSLSPGRDREDNEQFF
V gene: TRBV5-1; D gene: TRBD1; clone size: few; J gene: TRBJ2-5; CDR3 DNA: TGCGCCAGCAGGATGTCCGGGACAGTGTACCAAGAGACCCAGTACTTC; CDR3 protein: CASRMSGTVYQETQYF
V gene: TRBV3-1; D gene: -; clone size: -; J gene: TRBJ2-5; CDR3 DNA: TGTGCCAGCAGCCAAGGTCTTTCAGAGACCCAGTACTTC; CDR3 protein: CASSQGLSETQYF
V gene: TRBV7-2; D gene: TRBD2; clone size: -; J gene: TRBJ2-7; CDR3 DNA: TGTGCCAGCAGCTTACGCGGGGGGGCGGGAACCTACGAGCAGTACTTC; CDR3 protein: CASSLRGGAGTYEQYF
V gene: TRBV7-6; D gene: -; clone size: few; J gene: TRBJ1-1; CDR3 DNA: TGTGCCAGCAGCTCCGAAGGCGCCAACACTGAAGCTTTCTTT; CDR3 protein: CASSSEGANTEAFF
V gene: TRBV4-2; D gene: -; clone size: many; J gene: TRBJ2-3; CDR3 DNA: TGTGCCAGCAGCCAAGAAGGGGCGAGGGCACTTAGTTCTAGCACAGATACGCAGTATTTT; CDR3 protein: CASSQEGARALSSSTDTQYF
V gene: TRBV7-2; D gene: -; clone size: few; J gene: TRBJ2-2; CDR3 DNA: TGTGCCAGCAGCTTAATTGGGGCACCCGGGGAGCTGTTTTTT; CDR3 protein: CASSLIGAPGELFF
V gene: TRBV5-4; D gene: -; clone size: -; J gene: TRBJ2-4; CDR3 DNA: TGTGCCAGCAGCTTTGGAGGTCCCCTTCTAGCCAAAAACATTCAGTACTTC; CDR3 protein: CASSFGGPLLAKNIQYF
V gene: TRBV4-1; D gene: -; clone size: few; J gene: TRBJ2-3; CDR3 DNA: TGCGCCAGCAGCCAAGGGTCGGGGCCCAGGGCAGATACGCAGTATTTT; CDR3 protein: CASSQGSGPRADTQYF
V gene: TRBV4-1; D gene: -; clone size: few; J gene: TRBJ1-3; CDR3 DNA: TGCGCCAGCAGCCAAGTGGAGACACAACCAAACTCTGGAAACACCATATATTTT; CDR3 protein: CASSQVETQPNSGNTIYF
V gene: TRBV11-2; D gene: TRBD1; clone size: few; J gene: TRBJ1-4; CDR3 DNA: TGTGCCAGCAGCATCGGACAGGGGGATGAAAAACTGTTTTTT; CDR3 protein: CASSIGQGDEKLFF
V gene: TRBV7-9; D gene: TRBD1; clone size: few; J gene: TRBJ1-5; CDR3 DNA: TGTGCCAGCAGCTTAGACAGGGGTAACAATCAGCCCCAGCATTTT; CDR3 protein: CASSLDRGNNQPQHF
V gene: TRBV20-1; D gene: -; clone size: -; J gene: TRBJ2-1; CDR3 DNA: TGCAGTGCTAGACGGGTTGAGGGGTACAATGAGCAGTTCTTC; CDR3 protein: CSARRVEGYNEQFF
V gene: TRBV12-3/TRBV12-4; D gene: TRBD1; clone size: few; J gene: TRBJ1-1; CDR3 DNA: TGTGCCAGCACCCCGGGACAGGCGAACACTGAAGCTTTCTTT; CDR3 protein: CASTPGQANTEAFF
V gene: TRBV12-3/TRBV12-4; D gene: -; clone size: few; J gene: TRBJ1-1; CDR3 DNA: TGTGCCAGCAGTTTATCTGCCGGGGGCGCGGGCACTGAAGCTTTCTTT; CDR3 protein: CASSLSAGGAGTEAFF
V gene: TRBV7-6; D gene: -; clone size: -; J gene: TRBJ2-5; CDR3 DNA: TGTGCCAGCAGCTTGTTCAGGGTCCTGGAGACCCAGTACTTC; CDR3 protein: CASSLFRVLETQYF
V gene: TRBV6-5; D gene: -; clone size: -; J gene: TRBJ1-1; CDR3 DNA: TGTGCCAGCAGACAAACCGGGATCCTACGCGAAGCTTTCTTT; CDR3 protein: CASRQTGILREAFF
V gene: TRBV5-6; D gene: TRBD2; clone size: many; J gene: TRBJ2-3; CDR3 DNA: TGTGCCAGCAGCCGCCGACTAGCGGGGGGCTTAGATACGCAGTATTTT; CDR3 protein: CASSRRLAGGLDTQYF
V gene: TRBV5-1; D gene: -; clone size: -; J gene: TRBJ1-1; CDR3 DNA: TGCGCCAGCACCGACCCTGCAGTGGGGGGCCTTAACACTGAAGCTTTCTTT; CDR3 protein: CASTDPAVGGLNTEAFF
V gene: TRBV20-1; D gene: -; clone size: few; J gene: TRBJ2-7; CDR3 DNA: TGCAGTGTTGCGGACAGAGCGTCCTACGAGCAGTACTTC; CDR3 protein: CSVADRASYEQYF
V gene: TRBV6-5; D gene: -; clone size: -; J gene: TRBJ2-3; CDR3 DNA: TGTGCCAGCAGTTACTCGGGGCGGGGCCTAGGGAAAGATCCAGATACGCAGTATTTT; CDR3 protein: CASSYSGRGLGKDPDTQYF
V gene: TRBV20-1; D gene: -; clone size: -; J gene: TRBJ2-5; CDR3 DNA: TGCAGTGTCTGGGGCGGGGTCATTCAAGAGACCCAGTACTTC; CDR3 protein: CSVWGGVIQETQYF
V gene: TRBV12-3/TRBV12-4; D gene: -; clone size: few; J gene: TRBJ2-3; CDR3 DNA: TGTGCCAGCAGTTTAGGGGGGGTTGCGGCAGATACGCAGTATTTT; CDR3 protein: CASSLGGVAADTQYF
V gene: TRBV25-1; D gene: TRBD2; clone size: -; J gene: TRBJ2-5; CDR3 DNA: TGTGCCAGCAGTCCCCCCGCGGGGGGAAAAGAGACCCAGTACTTC; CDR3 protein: CASSPPAGGKETQYF
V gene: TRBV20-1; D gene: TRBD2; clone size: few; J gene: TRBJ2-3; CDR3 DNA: TGCAGTGCCCCCTTGGCGGGGAGGGTAGATACGCAGTATTTT; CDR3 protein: CSAPLAGRVDTQYF
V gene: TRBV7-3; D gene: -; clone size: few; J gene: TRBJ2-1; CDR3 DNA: TGTGCCAGCAGCTTAAATTGGGCCGCCAGTTACAATGAGCAGTTCTTC; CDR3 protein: CASSLNWAASYNEQFF
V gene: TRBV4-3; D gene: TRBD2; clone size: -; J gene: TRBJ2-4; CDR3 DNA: TGCGCCAGCAGCCAAGAGCCAGCGGGGGGGTCTAACATTCAGTACTTC; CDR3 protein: CASSQEPAGGSNIQYF
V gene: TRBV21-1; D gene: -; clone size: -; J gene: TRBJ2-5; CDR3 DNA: TGTGCCAGCAGCAAACCTCCGGGACAGCCACAAGAGACCCAGTACTTC; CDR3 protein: CASSKPPGQPQETQYF
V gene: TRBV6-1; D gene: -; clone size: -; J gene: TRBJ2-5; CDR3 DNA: TGTGCCAGCTTTCCTACGTCCCCGACCCAGTACTTC; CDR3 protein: CASFPTSPTQYF
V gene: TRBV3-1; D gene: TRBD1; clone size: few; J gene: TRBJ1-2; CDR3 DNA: TGTGCCAGCAGCCAGCGGACAGGGGGTGGCTACACCTTC; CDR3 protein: CASSQRTGGGYTF
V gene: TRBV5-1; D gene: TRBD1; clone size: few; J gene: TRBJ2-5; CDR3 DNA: TGCGCCAGCAGCCGCGGACAGGGCCAAATTAACCAAGAGACCCAGTACTTC; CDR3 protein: CASSRGQGQINQETQYF
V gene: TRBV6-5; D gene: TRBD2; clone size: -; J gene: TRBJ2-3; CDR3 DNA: TGTGCCAGCAGTTCCCTAGCGGGGGGCGGGGCACCAGATACGCAGTATTTT; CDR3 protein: CASSSLAGGGAPDTQYF
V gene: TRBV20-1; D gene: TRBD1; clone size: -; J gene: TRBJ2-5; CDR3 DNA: TGCAGTGCTGACCTGACAGGGAGAGAGACCCAGTACTTC; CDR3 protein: CSADLTGRETQYF
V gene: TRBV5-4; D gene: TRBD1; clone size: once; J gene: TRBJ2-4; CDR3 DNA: TGTGCCAGCAGCCAGGGACAGGCCAAAAACATTCAGTACTTC; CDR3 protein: CASSQGQAKNIQYF
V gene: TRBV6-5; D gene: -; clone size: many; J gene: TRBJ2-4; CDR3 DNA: TGTGCCAGCAGTCTCGGGGGGGACAGAGCCAAAAACATTCAGTACTTC; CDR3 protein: CASSLGGDRAKNIQYF
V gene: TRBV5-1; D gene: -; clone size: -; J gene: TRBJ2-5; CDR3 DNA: TGCGCCAGCAGCTTTGGGCGGCAGGGAATCGAGACCCAGTACTTC; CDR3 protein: CASSFGRQGIETQYF
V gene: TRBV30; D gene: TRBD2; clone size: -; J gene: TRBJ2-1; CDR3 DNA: TGTGCCTGGAGTGTAGCGGGGGGGCTAAATGAGCAGTTCTTC; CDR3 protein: CAWSVAGGLNEQFF
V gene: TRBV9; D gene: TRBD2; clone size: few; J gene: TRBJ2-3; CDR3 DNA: TGTGCCAGCAGCCTCCGGGACTACACAGATACGCAGTATTTT; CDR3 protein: CASSLRDYTDTQYF
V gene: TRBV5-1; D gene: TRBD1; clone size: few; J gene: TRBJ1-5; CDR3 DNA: TGCGCCAGCCACGGGGGACAGTTCAATCAGCCCCAGCATTTT; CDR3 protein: CASHGGQFNQPQHF
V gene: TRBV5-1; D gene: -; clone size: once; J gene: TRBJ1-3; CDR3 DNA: TGCGCCAGCAGCTTGGCCGGGGTGTCTGGAAACACCATATATTTT; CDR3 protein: CASSLAGVSGNTIYF